This TCR beta chain was observed in a study of T cell clonality in common variable immunodeficiency. Points from the study as a whole: Authors noted CVID clonality's cause needs subpopulation repertoire sequencing.

Points on this clone: Its antigen is currently unknown. Sequencing ends 3 residues short of the CDR3 end; the germline J gene provides the rest.

Germline V gene lookup returns CDR1 LNHDA and CDR2 SQIVND (reference sequence). The CDR3 spans 20 residues. V dropped 6 bases and J dropped 2; count of bases not matched to a gene: 10. Both groups were predominantly of Caucasian heritage. Using immunoSEQ multiplex PCR, the repertoire was profiled, and TCRdb retains in-frame clones only, with some absent. The sample yields 40,000 to 55,000 clones, without any singletons. The chain employs TRBV19 and TRBJ2-6; TRBD2 agrees at 16 bases. Sequences were obtained from peripheral blood mononuclear cells. The TCR comes from a person aged 18 to 70 in good health. CDR3 DNA (partial): TGTGCCAGTAGCACCCCGGGACTAGCGGGGGGGCAGCCTGGGGCCAACGTC. This encodes CASSTPGLAGGQPGANV. The entire CDR3 protein reads CASSTPGLAGGQPGANVLTF. Variable domain in full (rest from reference TRBV19 and TRBJ2-6): DGGITQSPKYLFRKEGQNVTLSCEQNLNHDAMYWYRQDPGQGLRLIYYSQIVNDFQKGDIAEGYSVSREKKESFPLTVTSAQKNPTAFYLCASSTPGLAGGQPGANVLTFGAGSRLTVL.